One sample yielded the 4 T cell receptor beta chains listed below, sequenced in a study of blood T cell repertoires in COVID-19. TCRdb's table, derived via immunoSEQ multiplex PCR, lists solely in-frame clones and lacks some. The sample consists of 130,000 or so clones, approximately 88% of them appearing once. Material: peripheral blood. The receptors were gathered from a man in his 60s with acute or convalescent COVID-19.

The V gene is TRBV24-1, the J gene TRBJ1-3; 9 nucleotides agree with TRBD1. There are 14 residues in the CDR3. Germline CDR1 reads KGHDR; CDR2 reads SFDVKD. Unmatched junction bases numbered 6, after V lost 10 bases and J lost 3 bases. The DNA of the CDR3 is TGTGCCACACAGGGGGCTTCGGATGGAAACACCATATATTTT. It yields the protein CATQGASDGNTIYF.

The chain recombines TRBV5-1 with TRBJ2-1, with 11 bases identical to TRBD2. The germline CDR1 and CDR2 sequences are SGHRS and YFSETQ. The CDR3 is made up of 15 amino acids. V trimming: 4 bases; J trimming: 5 bases; junction bases outside the gene matches: 5. The DNA of the CDR3 is TGCGCCAGCAGCCCGTTAGCGGGGGGGCACAATGAGCAGTTCTTC. It codes for CASSPLAGGHNEQFF.

This chain connects TRBV19 to TRBJ1-5; no clear D gene. V was pared by 2 bases and J by 4 bases, with 9 bases between. The CDR3 has 14 residues. Germline loops: CDR1 LNHDA, CDR2 SQIVND (reference sequence). The CDR3 bases are TGTGCCAGTAGTATATTCGGTCCAAATCAGCCCCAGCATTTT. It yields the protein CASSIFGPNQPQHF.

This clone is a singleton in its sample. V is TRBV30 and J is TRBJ1-2, with 11 positions matching TRBD1. The J segment lost 1 base and the V segment lost 1 base, leaving 2 bases of the junction unmatched. The CDR3 consists of 15 residues. Germline V gene sequence: CDR1 GTSNPN, CDR2 SVGIG (reference sequence). The chain's CDR3 is CAWSAGQGGNYGYTF. The CDR3 bases are TGTGCCTGGAGTGCGGGACAGGGGGGTAACTATGGCTACACCTTC.